These 19 T cell receptor beta chains share one sample of origin, sequenced in a study of OX40 agonist ivuxolimab in advanced cancers. Produced via immunoSEQ multiplex PCR; TCRdb's table is partial and in-frame only. Of some 58,000 clones listed, around nine tenths are singletons. Sequenced here: CD4+ or CD8+ T cells sorted from blood, sampled in a trial of the OX40 agonist ivuxolimab. The receptor set was obtained from an adult with an advanced solid tumor such as melanoma, head and neck, liver or kidney cancer.

The chain uses TRBV19 and TRBJ2-1; 11 bases map to TRBD1. In germline, CDR1 is LNHDA, CDR2 SQIVND (reference sequence). This CDR3 comprises 14 residues. V trimming: 6 bases; J trimming: 6 bases; junction bases outside the gene matches: 4. CDR3 in amino acids: CASSRGTGGNEQFF. CDR3 coding DNA: TGTGCCAGTAGCCGTGGGACAGGGGGCAATGAGCAGTTCTTC.

V gene TRBV9 combines with J gene TRBJ2-2; a weak D match, TRBD2 (6 bases). Per the germline V gene, CDR1 is SGDLS and CDR2 is YYNGEE. V lost 4 bases and J 4 bases, leaving 17 bases between the germline ends. The CDR3 length is 16 residues. The CDR3 loop reads CASSITATSGTGELFF. The CDR3 nucleotides read TGTGCCAGCAGCATAACGGCGACTAGTGGCACCGGGGAGCTGTTTTTT.

The chain recombines TRBV19 with TRBJ1-2, with TRBD1 identical over 10 bases. Unmatched junction bases numbered 4, after V lost 4 bases and J lost 2 bases. CDR3 length: 15 residues. The V gene's germline CDR1 is LNHDA and CDR2 SQIVND (reference sequence). The CDR3 DNA reads TGTGCCAGTAGTAGTCCGGGACAGGGGAACTATGGCTACACCTTC. This translates into CASSSPGQGNYGYTF. Filled out from reference TRBV19 and TRBJ1-2, the complete variable domain reads DGGITQSPKYLFRKEGQNVTLSCEQNLNHDAMYWYRQDPGQGLRLIYYSQIVNDFQKGDIAEGYSVSREKKESFPLTVTSAQKNPTAFYLCASSSPGQGNYGYTFGSGTRLTVV.

The V call is TRBV28, the J call TRBJ2-3; possible D gene TRBD1, 6 bases. This CDR3 has 15 residues. Germline CDR1 MDHEN, CDR2 SYDVKM. Trimming cost V 4 bases and J 0 bases, with 11 bases left between them. The CDR3 DNA reads TGTGCCAGCAGTTCAGGGGTCGTTAGCACAGATACGCAGTATTTT. Translation: CASSSGVVSTDTQYF.

As for this clone: The conserved closing phenylalanine or tryptophan is absent in this CDR3, likely reflecting a read error. The V and J genes are TRBV27 and TRBJ1-2, with D perhaps matching TRBD1 (5 bases). In germline, CDR1 is MNHEY, CDR2 SMNVEV (reference sequence). V dropped 8 bases and J dropped 1 base, with 8 bases sitting between them. The CDR3 has 12 amino acids. Here the CDR3 DNA reads TGTGCCAGCGGGACCTTTAACTATGGCTACACCCTC. This sequence encodes CASGTFNYGYTL.

This clone was recorded a few times. The chain employs TRBV5-1 and TRBJ2-1; 8 bases align to TRBD2. CDR3 length: 16 residues. Germline V CDR1 and CDR2: SGHRS, YFSETQ. The J segment lost 4 bases and the V segment lost 4 bases, leaving 10 bases of the junction unmatched. The CDR3 is CASSQAGGGPYNEQFF. The CDR3 bases are TGCGCCAGCAGCCAGGCGGGGGGAGGGCCTTACAATGAGCAGTTCTTC.

The count of this clone is one. The rearrangement uses TRBV11-2 and TRBJ1-4; no clear D gene. This CDR3 has 15 residues. Germline V gives CDR1 SGHAT, CDR2 FQNNGV. Trimming took 2 bases from V and 7 from J, leaving 14 bases between them. The CDR3 nucleotides are TGTGCCAGCAGCTTACCTTCCGGTTGGGTTGAAAAACTGTTTTTT. It translates to CASSLPSGWVEKLFF.

This clone was recorded a few times. The V and J genes are TRBV4-1 and TRBJ2-7, with 8 positions matching TRBD2. CDR3 length: 15 residues. Trimming cost V 4 bases and J 0 bases; bases outside gene matches: 5. The germline CDR1 and CDR2 sequences are MGHRA and YSYEKL. CDR3 protein: CASSLGLAYSYEQYF. CDR3 nucleotides: TGCGCCAGCAGCCTCGGACTAGCATACTCCTACGAGCAGTACTTC.

The rearrangement uses TRBV30 and TRBJ2-1; 10 bases match TRBD2. Germline CDR1 GTSNPN, CDR2 SVGIG (reference sequence). This CDR3 is 15 amino acids long. V was clipped by 7 bases and J by 1 base; unmatched bases: 7. Here the CDR3 reads CASSGRASSYNEQFF. The CDR3 DNA is TGTGCCTCCAGCGGGAGGGCCAGTTCCTACAATGAGCAGTTCTTC.

The count of this clone is one. The V and J genes are TRBV19 and TRBJ1-6; 9 nucleotides agree with TRBD1. There are 15 residues in the CDR3. The germline V gene has CDR1 LNHDA and CDR2 SQIVND (reference sequence). V lost 4 bases, J lost 5 bases, and 3 bases stayed unmatched. CDR3 loop: CASSTRQGDNSPLHF. Written as DNA, the CDR3 is TGTGCCAGTAGTACCCGACAGGGGGATAATTCACCCCTCCACTTT. The full variable domain, rest sourced from reference TRBV19 and TRBJ1-6, is DGGITQSPKYLFRKEGQNVTLSCEQNLNHDAMYWYRQDPGQGLRLIYYSQIVNDFQKGDIAEGYSVSREKKESFPLTVTSAQKNPTAFYLCASSTRQGDNSPLHFGNGTRLTVT.

The rearrangement joins TRBV6-1 to TRBJ2-2; tentatively, D is TRBD1 or TRBD2 (5 bases each). The CDR3 runs to 17 residues. Looked up from germline, CDR1 is MNHNS and CDR2 is SASEGT. Deletions cut 0 bases from V and 0 bases from J, with 11 bases between. The CDR3 DNA reads TGTGCCAGCAGTGAAGCCCCCCAGGGACCGAACACCGGGGAGCTGTTTTTT. Its translation is CASSEAPQGPNTGELFF.

The chain is built from TRBV28 and TRBJ2-2; no reliable D call. The CDR3 length is 18 residues. Trimming took 7 bases from V and 6 from J, leaving 27 bases between them. From germline, CDR1 is MDHEN and CDR2 SYDVKM. The CDR3 bases are TGTGCCAGCAATGAGATCCGCCCCGGCAGATCGGTGGCCGGGGAGCTGTTTTTT. Its translation is CASNEIRPGRSVAGELFF.

This sequence joins TRBV5-6 and TRBJ1-4; TRBD1 matches 7 bases. Trimming at V came to 4 bases and at J to 4 bases, leaving 7 bases not matched to a gene. Looked up from germline, CDR1 is SGHDT and CDR2 is YYEEEE. The CDR3 has 15 residues. CDR3 in amino acids: CASSPAGQSNEKLFF. The CDR3 DNA reads TGTGCCAGCAGCCCCGCGGGACAGAGTAATGAAAAACTGTTTTTT.

The gene calls are TRBV9 and TRBJ2-3, with D possibly matching TRBD1 (6 bases). CDR3 length: 14 residues. Germline V gene sequence: CDR1 SGDLS, CDR2 YYNGEE. The V end was cut by 1 base, the J end by 2 bases, with 8 bases between. Here the CDR3 DNA reads TGTGCCAGCAGCGTAAGGGGGACCACAGATACGCAGTATTTT. This gives the protein CASSVRGTTDTQYF.

J is TRBJ1-4 and V is TRBV28; D ambiguous. CDR3 length: 18 amino acids. Germline V gene lookup returns CDR1 MDHEN and CDR2 SYDVKM. The ends were cut back, 5 bases at V and 4 bases at J, with 23 bases in the middle. CDR3 amino acids: CASSEAGRTAPLNEKLFF. The CDR3 nucleotides read TGTGCCAGCAGTGAGGCGGGCAGAACCGCTCCTCTTAATGAAAAACTGTTTTTT.

This clone showed up just a few times. The J gene is TRBJ1-6, the V gene TRBV9; D unclear. Germline values: CDR1 SGDLS, CDR2 YYNGEE. Trimming left V 1 base short and J 7 bases short, with 9 bases between. The CDR3 spans 14 residues. Written as DNA, the CDR3 is TGTGCCAGCAGCGTAAACGCCGCCAATTCACCCCTCCACTTT. This translates into CASSVNAANSPLHF.

The chain recombines TRBV7-3 with TRBJ2-1; 10 bases are shared with TRBD2. Losses at the gene ends were 5 bases for V and 2 bases for J; bases not matched to a gene: 9. This CDR3 spans 17 amino acids. Germline assignment: CDR1 SGHTA and CDR2 FQGTGA. The CDR3 bases are TGTGCCAGCAGCACAAGTACTAGCGGGAAGACCTACAATGAGCAGTTCTTC. Its protein is CASSTSTSGKTYNEQFF.

This clone appeared a single time. V gene TRBV11-2 combines with J gene TRBJ2-1; 12 bases fit TRBD2. This CDR3 has 16 residues. Germline CDR1 reads SGHAT; CDR2 reads FQNNGV. Unmatched junction bases numbered 5, after V lost 4 bases and J lost 4 bases. CDR3 DNA: TGTGCCAGCAGCTCACAAGGACTAGCGGGATACAATGAGCAGTTCTTC. Amino acids: CASSSQGLAGYNEQFF.

V gene TRBV2 combines with J gene TRBJ1-5; possibly TRBD1 for D (6 bases). This CDR3 is built from 14 residues. Germline lookup yields CDR1 SNHLY and CDR2 FYNNEI. With 3 bases removed from V and 5 bases from J, the gap between germline ends came to 11 bases. The CDR3 sequence: CASSDRQADQPQHF. The CDR3 nucleotides read TGTGCCAGCAGTGACCGACAGGCGGATCAGCCCCAGCATTTT.